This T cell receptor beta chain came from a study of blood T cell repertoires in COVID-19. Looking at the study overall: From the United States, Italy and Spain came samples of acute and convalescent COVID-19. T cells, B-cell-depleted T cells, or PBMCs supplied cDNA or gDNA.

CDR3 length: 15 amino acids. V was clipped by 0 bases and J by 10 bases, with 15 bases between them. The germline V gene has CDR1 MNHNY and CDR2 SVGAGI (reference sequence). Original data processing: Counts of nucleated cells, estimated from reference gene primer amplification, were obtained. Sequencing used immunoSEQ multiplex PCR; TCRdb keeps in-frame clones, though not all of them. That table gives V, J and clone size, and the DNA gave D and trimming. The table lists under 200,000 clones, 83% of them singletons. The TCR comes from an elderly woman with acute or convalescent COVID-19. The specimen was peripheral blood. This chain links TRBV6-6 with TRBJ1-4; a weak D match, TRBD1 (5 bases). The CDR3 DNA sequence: TGTGCCAGCAGTTACTCCGGAGGGGAGAGGGGAAAACTGTTTTTT. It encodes CASSYSGGERGKLFF.